Included here is one T cell receptor beta chain sequence, with context. Trimming removed 3 bases from V and 2 bases from J, with 22 bases in between. Per the germline V gene, CDR1 is SNHLY and CDR2 is FYNNEI. This CDR3 is 18 amino acids long. The entry originates in a study of shared T cell receptors in the human thymus. TCRdb's copy holds only in-frame clones and misses some; the assay was immunoSEQ multiplex PCR. Among roughly 710,000 clones listed, 70% to 90% were seen once. The same data also contributed to another study, on human thymus T cells. That study adds: In corrective heart surgery, resections were taken, and these provided the thymus tissue. Gene usage for V and J segments appeared biased in thymic and blood repertoires. What related research reported was that thymic repertoires overlapped highly among unrelated individuals.

Specimen: thymocytes. The clonotype originates from a girl less than two years old with a congenital heart defect. The rearrangement joins TRBV2 to TRBJ1-2, with a tentative D call TRBD1 (6 bases). CDR3 amino acids: CASSETGVLLAPNYGYTF. The CDR3 DNA reads TGTGCCAGCAGTGAGACAGGTGTACTCCTAGCTCCGAACTATGGCTACACCTTC.